The clone carrying this T cell receptor (beta chain) appeared a few times. This CDR3 is 13 amino acids long. V was shortened by 4 bases and J by 6 bases, with 14 bases between the two germline ends. The germline V gene has CDR1 SQVTM and CDR2 ANQGSEA. The data were obtained in a study of CD8 T cells in Susac syndrome. It was with random hexamers that 0.5 to 1 ug RNA was reverse transcribed. MiXCR, run by TCRdb on the immunoSEQ multiplex PCR reads, gives a single entry per CDR3 protein. The sample lists about 210,000 distinct CDR3 sequences, roughly 96% occurring once. This receptor was taken from a human donor with multiple sclerosis. The gene calls are TRBV29-1 and TRBJ2-3; weak D call: TRBD1 (6 bases). Material: CD4+ T cells from PBMCs. The CDR3 bases are TGCAGCGTTGTCACAGGGATCGTCGATACGCAGTATTTT. Protein: CSVVTGIVDTQYF.